In its sample, the clone carrying this TCR beta chain was seen once. This sample stems from a study of CD8+CD57+ T cells in acquired aplastic anemia. Flow cytometry had shown expanded CD8+CD57+ cells in the patients chosen for sequencing. Genomic DNA was employed as the template in profiling TCR beta VDJ and CDR3. Using its own MiXCR run on the reads, TCRdb lists one record per CDR3 protein. The table includes over 150,000 distinct CDR3 sequences, 45% to 60% detected once. This TCR was recovered from a human donor with aplastic anemia. Sequenced: sorted CD4+, CD8+, or CD8+CD57+ T cells (not recorded which) from PBMCs.

The CDR3 bases are TGTGCCAGCAACCCTAGCGGGGGACGTGGGACCCAGTACTTC. Residues: CASNPSGGRGTQYF. This chain uses TRBV9 with TRBJ2-5; 10 positions agree with TRBD2. Germline loops: CDR1 SGDLS, CDR2 YYNGEE. V was pared by 6 bases and J by 7 bases, with 9 bases of the junction left unmatched. CDR3 length: 14 amino acids.